The present T cell receptor beta chain was sequenced within a study of a mutant IDH1 vaccine in newly diagnosed glioma. At the level of the study: The earlier regimen, radiotherapy, temozolomide, or both, was most often both.

Remarks on this clone: What it binds is unknown.

Regarding time point: baseline, week 1 (first vaccination visit). Treatment reported: pre-vaccination baseline after standard-of-care therapy. Patients carried new grade 3 or 4 IDH1-mutant astrocytomas lacking nuclear ATRX. TCRdb's copy holds only in-frame clones and misses some; the assay was immunoSEQ multiplex PCR. Of about 38,000 clones in the sample, just under 95% were seen once. Trimming left V 10 bases short and J 4 bases short, with 20 bases between. Germline V gene sequence: CDR1 MDHEN, CDR2 SYDVKM. This CDR3 is 15 amino acids long. Study-wide findings and caveats: With respect to changes in top peripheral T cell clonotypes, pseudoprogression seemed unrelated.

The sequence was obtained from a man in his late teens or twenties with glioma. This sequence joins TRBV28 and TRBJ1-3, with D possibly being TRBD1 (5 bases). This material consisted of PBMCs, taken from a glioma patient treated with radiotherapy, temozolomide or both. In DNA form, the CDR3 reads TGTGCCACCGACAGCCCGAGGGGCAGAGGAAACACCATATATTTT. Translating it yields CATDSPRGRGNTIYF. Based on the CDR3 plus reference TRBV28 and TRBJ1-3, the full variable domain is DVKVTQSSRYLVKRTGEKVFLECVQDMDHENMFWYRQDPGLGLRLIYFSYDVKMKEKGDIPEGYSVSREKKERFSLILESASTNQTSMYLCATDSPRGRGNTIYFGEGSWLTVV.